The T cell receptor beta chain under discussion was sequenced for a study of tumor and adjacent non-tumor tissue in lung cancer. The template was RNA from unsorted bulk tissue. Germline loops: CDR1 DFQATT, CDR2 SNEGSKA (reference sequence). The CDR3 is made up of 14 amino acids. A note on this clonotype: At one end the junction does not follow the germline gene, possibly because of a read error.

A modified ARM-PCR protocol with three rounds of nested PCR amplified TCRbeta. TCRdb ran MiXCR on the multiplex PCR reads and lists one entry per CDR3 protein. Here the sample spans tens of thousands of distinct CDR3 sequences, 55% to 85% being singletons. This TCR was recovered from a man in his sixties with non-small cell lung cancer. This rearrangement joins TRBV20-1 to TRBJ2-1, with 8 nucleotides matching TRBD2. Specimen: lung tumor tissue. CDR3 in DNA: TGCAGTGCTAGAGATCAATGGACTAGCTATGAACAGTTCTTT. This sequence encodes CSARDQWTSYEQFF.